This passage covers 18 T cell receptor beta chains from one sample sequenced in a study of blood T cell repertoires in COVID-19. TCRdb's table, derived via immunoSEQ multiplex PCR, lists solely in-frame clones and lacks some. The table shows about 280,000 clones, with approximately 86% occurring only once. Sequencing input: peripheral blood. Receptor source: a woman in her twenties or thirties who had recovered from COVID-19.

The CDR3 reads CASSLRLAGGPYNEQFF. The DNA of the CDR3 is TGTGCCAGCAGCTTAAGGCTAGCGGGAGGGCCGTACAATGAGCAGTTCTTC. The chain is built from TRBV7-3 and TRBJ2-1, with 12 bases that match TRBD2. J was trimmed by 4 bases and V by 1 base; bases with no gene match: 5. The CDR3 consists of 17 residues. Germline-derived CDR1 and CDR2 are SGHTA and FQGTGA.

The CDR3 DNA reads TGTGCCACCAGCAGAGCGACTAGCGGGATAGGAGAGCAGTACTTC. Translated, it gives CATSRATSGIGEQYF. J is TRBJ2-7 and V is TRBV15, with TRBD2 matching 11 bases. V lost 1 base, J lost 7 bases, and 6 bases stayed unmatched. Germline CDR1 LNHNV, CDR2 YYDKDF (reference sequence). This CDR3 spans 15 amino acids.

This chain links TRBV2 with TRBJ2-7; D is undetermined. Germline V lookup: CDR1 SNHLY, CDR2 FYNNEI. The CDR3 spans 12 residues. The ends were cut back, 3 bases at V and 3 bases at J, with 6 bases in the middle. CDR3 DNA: TGTGCCAGCAGTGAGATCGGCTACGAGCAGTACTTC. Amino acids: CASSEIGYEQYF.

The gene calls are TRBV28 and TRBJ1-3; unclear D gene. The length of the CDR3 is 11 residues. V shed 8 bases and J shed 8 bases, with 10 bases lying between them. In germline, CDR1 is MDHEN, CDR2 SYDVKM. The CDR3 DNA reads TGTGCCAGCTCGTTAACGGACACCATATATTTT. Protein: CASSLTDTIYF.

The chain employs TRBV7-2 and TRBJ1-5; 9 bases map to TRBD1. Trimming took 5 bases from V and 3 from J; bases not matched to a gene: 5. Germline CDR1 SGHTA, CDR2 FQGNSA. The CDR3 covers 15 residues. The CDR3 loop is CASSPRTGDNQPQHF. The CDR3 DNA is TGTGCCAGCAGCCCCAGGACAGGGGACAATCAGCCCCAGCATTTT. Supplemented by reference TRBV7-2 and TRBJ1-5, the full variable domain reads GAGVSQSPSNKVTEKGKDVELRCDPISGHTALYWYRQSLGQGLEFLIYFQGNSAPDKSGLPSDRFSAERTGGSVSTLTIQRTQQEDSAVYLCASSPRTGDNQPQHFGDGTRLSIL.

The DNA for the CDR3 is TGCGCCAGCACCCTTGAAGGATCGGGGGGAGAGACCCAGTACTTC. This codes for CASTLEGSGGETQYF. V usage is TRBV5-1 and J usage is TRBJ2-5; the match to TRBD2 covers 7 bases. This CDR3 has 15 residues. With V trimmed by 6 bases and J by 4 bases, 12 bases remained unmatched. CDR1 is SGHRS, CDR2 YFSETQ, per germline. Full variable domain (rest looked up from reference TRBV5-1 and TRBJ2-5): KAGVTQTPRYLIKTRGQQVTLSCSPISGHRSVSWYQQTPGQGLQFLFEYFSETQRNKGNFPGRFSGRQFSNSRSEMNVSTLELGDSALYLCASTLEGSGGETQYFGPGTRLLVL.

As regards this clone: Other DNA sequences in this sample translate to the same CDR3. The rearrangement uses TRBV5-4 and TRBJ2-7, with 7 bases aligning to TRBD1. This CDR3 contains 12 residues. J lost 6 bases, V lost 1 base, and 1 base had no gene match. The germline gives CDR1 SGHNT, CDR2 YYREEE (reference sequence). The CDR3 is CASSLTGVEQYF. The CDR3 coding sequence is TGTGCCAGCAGCTTGACAGGGGTCGAGCAGTACTTC. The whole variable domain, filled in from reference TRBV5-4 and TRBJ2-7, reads ETGVTQSPTHLIKTRGQQVTLRCSSQSGHNTVSWYQQALGQGPQFIFQYYREEENGRGNFPPRFSGLQFPNYSSELNVNALELDDSALYLCASSLTGVEQYFGPGTRLTVT.

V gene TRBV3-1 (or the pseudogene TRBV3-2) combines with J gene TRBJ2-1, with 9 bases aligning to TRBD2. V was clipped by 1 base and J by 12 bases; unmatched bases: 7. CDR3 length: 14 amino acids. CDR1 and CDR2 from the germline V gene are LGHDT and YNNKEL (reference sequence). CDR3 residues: CASSQATSGARQFF. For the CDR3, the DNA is TGTGCCAGCAGCCAAGCGACTAGCGGTGCCCGGCAGTTCTTC.

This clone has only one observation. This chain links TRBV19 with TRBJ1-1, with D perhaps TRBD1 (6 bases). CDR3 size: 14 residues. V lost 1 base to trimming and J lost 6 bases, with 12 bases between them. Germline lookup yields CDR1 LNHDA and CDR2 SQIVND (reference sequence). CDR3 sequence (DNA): TGTGCCAGTAGTATAGTATTTGGGGGCCCTGAAGCTTTCTTT. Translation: CASSIVFGGPEAFF.

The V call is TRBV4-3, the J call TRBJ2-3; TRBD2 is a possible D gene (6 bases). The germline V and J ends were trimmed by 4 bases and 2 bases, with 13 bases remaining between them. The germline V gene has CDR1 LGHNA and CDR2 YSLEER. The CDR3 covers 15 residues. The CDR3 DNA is TGCGCCAGCAGCCCCGAAGCGGGCCACACAGATACGCAGTATTTT. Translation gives CASSPEAGHTDTQYF.

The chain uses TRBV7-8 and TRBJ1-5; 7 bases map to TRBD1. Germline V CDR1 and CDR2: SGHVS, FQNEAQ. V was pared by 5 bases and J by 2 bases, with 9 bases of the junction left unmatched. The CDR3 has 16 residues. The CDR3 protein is CASSLGVRGGNQPQHF. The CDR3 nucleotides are TGTGCCAGCAGCCTAGGGGTCAGGGGGGGCAATCAGCCCCAGCATTTT.

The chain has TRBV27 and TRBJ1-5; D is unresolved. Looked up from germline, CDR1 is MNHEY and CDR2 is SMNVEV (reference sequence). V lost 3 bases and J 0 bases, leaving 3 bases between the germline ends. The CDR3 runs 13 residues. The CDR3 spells CASSFYSNQPQHF. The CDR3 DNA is TGTGCCAGCAGTTTTTATAGCAATCAGCCCCAGCATTTT.

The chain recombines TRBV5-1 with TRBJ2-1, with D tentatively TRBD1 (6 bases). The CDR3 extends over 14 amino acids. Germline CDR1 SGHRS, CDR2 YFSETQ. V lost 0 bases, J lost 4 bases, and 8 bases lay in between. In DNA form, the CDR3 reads TGCGCCAGCAGCTTGGGAGACAGGTACAATGAGCAGTTCTTC. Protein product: CASSLGDRYNEQFF.

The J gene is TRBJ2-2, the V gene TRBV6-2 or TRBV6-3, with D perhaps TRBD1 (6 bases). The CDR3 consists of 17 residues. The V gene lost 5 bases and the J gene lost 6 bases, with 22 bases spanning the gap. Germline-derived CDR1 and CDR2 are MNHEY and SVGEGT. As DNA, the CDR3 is TGTGCCAGCAGTCGCCAGGGGCCCCCTTTCTCCTCCGGGGAGCTGTTTTTT. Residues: CASSRQGPPFSSGELFF.

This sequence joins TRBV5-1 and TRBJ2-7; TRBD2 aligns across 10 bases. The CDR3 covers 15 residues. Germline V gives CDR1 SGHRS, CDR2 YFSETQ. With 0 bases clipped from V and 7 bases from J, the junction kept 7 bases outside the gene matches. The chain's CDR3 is CASSLETSGMGEQYF. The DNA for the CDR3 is TGCGCCAGCAGCTTGGAAACTAGCGGGATGGGTGAGCAGTACTTC.

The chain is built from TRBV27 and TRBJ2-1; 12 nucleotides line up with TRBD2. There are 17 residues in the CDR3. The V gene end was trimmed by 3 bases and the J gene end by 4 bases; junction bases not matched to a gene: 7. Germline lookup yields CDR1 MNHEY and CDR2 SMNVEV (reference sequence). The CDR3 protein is CASSLRLAGGPYNEQFF. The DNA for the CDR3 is TGTGCCAGCAGTTTGCGGCTAGCGGGAGGGCCGTACAATGAGCAGTTCTTC.

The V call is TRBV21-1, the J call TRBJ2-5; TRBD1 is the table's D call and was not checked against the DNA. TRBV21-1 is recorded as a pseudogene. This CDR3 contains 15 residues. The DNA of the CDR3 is TGTGCCAGCAGCATTCAGGGCGGAAATAAAGAGACCCAGTACTTC. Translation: CASSIQGGNKETQYF.

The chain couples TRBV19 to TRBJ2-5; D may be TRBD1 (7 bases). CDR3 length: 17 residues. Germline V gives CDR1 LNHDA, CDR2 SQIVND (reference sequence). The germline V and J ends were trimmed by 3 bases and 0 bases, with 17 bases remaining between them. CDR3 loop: CASSIGGGTAYQETQYF. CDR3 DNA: TGTGCCAGTAGTATCGGCGGAGGGACAGCGTACCAAGAGACCCAGTACTTC. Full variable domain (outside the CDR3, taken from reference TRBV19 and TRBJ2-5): DGGITQSPKYLFRKEGQNVTLSCEQNLNHDAMYWYRQDPGQGLRLIYYSQIVNDFQKGDIAEGYSVSREKKESFPLTVTSAQKNPTAFYLCASSIGGGTAYQETQYFGPGTRLLVL.